This T cell receptor beta chain emerged from a study of blood T cell repertoires in COVID-19. This CDR3 contains 14 residues. The germline V gene has CDR1 MNHEY and CDR2 SVGAGI. The V segment lost 11 bases and the J segment 9 bases; nucleotides outside the gene matches: 14. Original processing methods: Amplification of reference gene primers was used by the study to estimate nucleated cell counts. Assay: immunoSEQ multiplex PCR; the TCRdb copy retains only in-frame clones and omits some. V and J calls and clone size follow that table, whereas D and trimming were derived from the DNA. The table lists about 260,000 clones, about nine tenths of them singletons.

This chain connects TRBV6-5 to TRBJ2-1; 9 positions agree with TRBD2. The TCR comes from a woman under 40 with COVID-19, enrolled during active disease. The specimen sequenced was peripheral blood. The DNA for the CDR3 is TGTGCCTGGGGTCGGCGGGAGGGCCGAAGTGAGCAGTTCTTC. As protein: CAWGRREGRSEQFF.